This paragraph covers one TCR beta chain sequence. No antigen is known for it. The sample belongs to a study of cytomegalovirus exposure and HLA in healthy donors. Whole-study results and caveats: HLA alleles showed associations with roughly 17,000 TCR beta sequences in a later analysis, at a 0.05 false discovery rate. Within a later analysis, the majority of CMV-associated TCR beta chains appeared HLA-restricted.

Vbeta (60) and Jbeta (13) primers were used in the PCR. The protocol was immunoSEQ multiplex PCR, while the TCRdb copy is restricted to in-frame clones and leaves out a portion. The sample consists of about 160,000 clones, 70% to 80% of them appearing once. Germline trimming cut 6 bases from V and 0 bases from J; bases unmatched to any gene: 3. The germline V gene has CDR1 SNHLY and CDR2 FYNNEI. There are 17 residues in the CDR3. The receptor was derived from a woman aged 45-65 years in good health and CMV-seronegative. The sequencing sample was made of PBMCs. V and J are TRBV2 and TRBJ2-1, with 15 nucleotides matching TRBD2. The CDR3 DNA is TGTGCCAGCAGCGGACTAGCGGGAGGGAGCTCCTACAATGAGCAGTTCTTC. It yields the protein CASSGLAGGSSYNEQFF.